The 7 T cell receptor beta chains listed next were all sequenced from one sample in a study of read filtering for tumor transcriptome and immune sequencing (dated by TCRdb to the early 2020s). Sequencing relied on an Illumina HiSeq 4000. The Immunoverse kit was used to build TCR libraries from about 400 ng RNA, with molecular barcoded adaptors covering alpha/delta and beta/gamma chains. TCRdb trimmed the raw reads at Q25, called clones with MiXCR and kept productive beta chains. Rows are combined by CDR3 protein, so each entry shows the most common genes and DNA. For this sample the table gives approximately 90,000 distinct CDR3 sequences, of which over 9% were detected only once. The biggest ten clones account for approximately 15% of the sample. The sequenced material came from a population of CD138-negative cells sorted from bone marrow. In light of the paper, this sample's cell subset or site label describes: bone marrow mononuclear cells depleted of CD138+ plasma/myeloma cells by negative magnetic selection. Receptors were obtained from a donor at least 40 years old with multiple myeloma.

Points on this clonotype: This may stem from a read error, because a much larger clone lies one nucleotide away. This chain connects TRBV6-6 to TRBJ2-3; TRBD1 matches at 10 bases. The ends lost 0 bases at V and 0 bases at J; junction bases unmatched: 9. The CDR3 contains 19 residues. CDR1 and CDR2 from the germline V gene are MNHNY and SVGAGI (reference sequence). The CDR3 nucleotides are TGTGCCAGCAGTTACTCCGATACCGGGACAGGGGTTAGCACAGATACGCAGTATTTT. Amino acids: CASSYSDTGTGVSTDTQYF.

This clonotype showed up many times. The chain employs TRBV29-1 and TRBJ1-2, with D unresolved. CDR1 and CDR2 (germline): SQVTM, ANQGSEA. This CDR3 has 11 amino acids. Trimming pared 7 bases from V and 3 bases from J, leaving 9 bases between. The DNA for the CDR3 is TGCAGCGCCGAGTCAGACTATGGCTACACCTTC. Protein: CSAESDYGYTF.

This clonotype was seen repeatedly, ten times or more. The chain combines TRBV3-1 with TRBJ2-3; 7 bases map to TRBD1. The J segment lost 5 bases and the V segment lost 0 bases, leaving 11 bases of the junction unmatched. The CDR3 has 17 amino acids. Germline-derived CDR1 and CDR2 are LGHDT and YNNKEL (reference sequence). The CDR3, as DNA: TGTGCCAGCAGCCAAGATCGGGTGGGACAGCCCCGAGATACGCAGTATTTT. Its translation is CASSQDRVGQPRDTQYF.

This clonotype showed up many times. In DNA, the CDR3 is TGTGCCAGCAGTCTCCGGGACAGGGGCCTAAGTGAGCAGTTCTTC. Its protein product is CASSLRDRGLSEQFF. The chain couples TRBV6-1 to TRBJ2-1; 10 bases line up with TRBD1. The J segment lost 9 bases and the V segment lost 5 bases, leaving 10 bases of the junction unmatched. The CDR3 contains 15 residues. Germline lookup yields CDR1 MNHNS and CDR2 SASEGT.

V and J are TRBV20-1 and TRBJ2-5, with 8 nucleotides matching TRBD1. This CDR3 has 15 amino acids. Germline CDR1 DFQATT, CDR2 SNEGSKA (reference sequence). The J segment lost 4 bases and the V segment lost 1 base, leaving 8 bases of the junction unmatched. The chain's CDR3 is CSARGSPGGRETQYF. The CDR3 nucleotides read TGCAGTGCTAGAGGATCCCCAGGGGGCAGAGAGACCCAGTACTTC.

This clonotype has ten or more counts. Here the CDR3 DNA reads TGTGCCAGCTCACAGACTAGCGGGGGGAACAATGAGCAGTTCTTC. It yields the protein CASSQTSGGNNEQFF. The chain carries TRBV18 and TRBJ2-1; 13 bases agree with TRBD2. V shed 4 bases and J 5 bases; nucleotides not matched to a gene: 2. Germline V CDR1 and CDR2: KGHSH, LQKENI. The CDR3 covers 15 residues.

This clonotype was detected ten times or more. V usage is TRBV20-1 and J usage is TRBJ2-1; 7 nucleotides line up with TRBD2. Per the germline V gene, CDR1 is DFQATT and CDR2 is SNEGSKA (reference sequence). Germline trimming cut 6 bases from V and 5 bases from J; bases unmatched to any gene: 13. The CDR3 loop spans 15 amino acids. CDR3 DNA sequence: TGCAGTGCAGGCCGGGGTAGCGGGCGGGACAATGAGCAGTTCTTC. Its protein is CSAGRGSGRDNEQFF.